This TCR beta chain was observed in a study of radiotherapy plus CTLA-4 blockade in lung cancer. Looking at the study overall: Patients showed objective responses in 15% to 20% of cases and disease control in less than 35%.

Each patient with chemo-refractory metastatic non-small-cell lung cancer was treated with focal radiation plus CTLA-4 blockade using ipilimumab. About this clone: Its antigen remains unknown.

Study results and limitations: Expansion in blood of tumor-derived TCR clones was seen after radiotherapy plus ipilimumab. Early clone dynamics of blood T cells, plus interferon-beta, reportedly predicted response best.

Profiling relied on immunoSEQ multiplex PCR, and the TCRdb table lists in-frame clones only, not all of them. The sample holds about 120,000 clones, about nine tenths seen once. This receptor was identified in a human donor with non-small cell lung cancer that progressed on radiotherapy plus ipilimumab. The sample was peripheral blood, taken from a patient treated with radiotherapy plus ipilimumab.

CDR3 nucleotide sequence: TGTGCCAGCAGTGGGCATTCTAGCACAGATACGCAGTATTTT. Its translation: CASSGHSSTDTQYF. The V gene is TRBV2, the J gene TRBJ2-3; D is ambiguous. The V end was cut by 4 bases, the J end by 0 bases, with 8 bases between. The CDR3 length is 14 residues. Germline assignment: CDR1 SNHLY and CDR2 FYNNEI. Supplemented by reference TRBV2 and TRBJ2-3, the full variable domain reads EPEVTQTPSHQVTQMGQEVILRCVPISNHLYFYWYRQILGQKVEFLVSFYNNEISEKSEIFDDQFSVERPDGSNFTLKIRSTKLEDSAMYFCASSGHSSTDTQYFGPGTRLTVL.